These T cell receptor beta chains were read from a single sample in a study of early T cells in non-severe SARS-CoV-2 infection. TCRdb reprocessed the 5' RACE reads via MiXCR and lists one record per CDR3 protein. The table lists 35,000 to 45,000 distinct CDR3 sequences, about 6.5% of them singletons, with around 7.7% in the top ten. Sequencing used whole blood, obtained at baseline. The source of these receptors is an adult who was a healthcare worker with PCR-confirmed SARS-CoV-2 infection or an uninfected control (not recorded which). Each CDR3 is given with its conserved first and last residue. D genes are given only for firm matches. Only part of the rows carry a size: once, few, many, or a class if the clone is expanded.

clone_size j_call d_call v_call cdr3_aa cdr3_nt
many TRBJ1-2 - TRBV18 CASSPPTQVAVGYTF TGTGCCAGCTCACCACCTACCCAGGTAGCGGTTGGCTACACCTTC
many TRBJ2-5 - TRBV12-3/TRBV12-4 CASSHPRRGARRETQYF TGTGCCAGCAGCCATCCACGGAGGGGGGCGCGGAGGGAGACCCAGTACTTC
few TRBJ2-1 - TRBV11-2 CASSLTNGFNEQFF TGTGCCAGCAGCTTAACGAACGGATTCAATGAGCAGTTCTTC
many TRBJ2-5 - TRBV5-1 CASSPSSSQETQYF TGCGCCAGCAGCCCCTCGTCATCGCAAGAGACCCAGTACTTC
few TRBJ2-7 - TRBV30 CAAARFGWEQYF TGTGCCGCCGCTAGATTTGGATGGGAGCAGTACTTC
few TRBJ2-4 - TRBV3-1 CASSQEGLAVAKNIQYF TGTGCCAGCAGCCAAGAGGGATTAGCGGTAGCCAAAAACATTCAGTACTTC
many TRBJ2-5 TRBD1 TRBV28 CASSLGGQGETQYF TGTGCCAGCAGCCTTGGGGGACAGGGAGAGACCCAGTACTTC
many TRBJ2-1 TRBD1 TRBV12-3/TRBV12-4 CASSPGQGAYNEQFF TGTGCCAGCAGTCCTGGACAGGGGGCTTACAATGAGCAGTTCTTC
few TRBJ1-5 TRBD1 TRBV27 CASKQGAGGQPQHF TGTGCCAGCAAACAAGGGGCAGGGGGTCAGCCCCAGCATTTT
many TRBJ2-1 - TRBV18 CASSPGTAYNEQFF TGTGCCAGCTCACCAGGGACTGCCTACAATGAGCAGTTCTTC
- TRBJ2-3 TRBD2 TRBV11-3 CASSSGLAGDTQYF TGTGCCAGCAGCTCGGGACTAGCCGGAGATACGCAGTATTTT
many TRBJ1-5 TRBD1 TRBV6-2/TRBV6-3 CASSYTIGTGKDQPQHF TGTGCCAGCAGTTACACCATCGGGACAGGGAAGGATCAGCCCCAGCATTTT
many TRBJ2-7 - TRBV6-2/TRBV6-3 CASSPRAGFPYEQYF TGTGCCAGCAGCCCCCGCGCCGGGTTTCCCTACGAGCAGTACTTC
many TRBJ1-2 - TRBV30 CAWKGDKDYGYTF TGTGCCTGGAAGGGGGACAAGGACTATGGCTACACCTTC
- TRBJ2-5 TRBD1 TRBV5-1 CASSSAPTGGLETQYF TGCGCCAGCAGCTCCGCCCCGACAGGGGGCTTAGAGACCCAGTACTTC
many TRBJ1-1 - TRBV7-3 CASSATTGIDTEAFF TGTGCCAGCAGCGCTACGACAGGCATCGACACTGAAGCTTTCTTT
once TRBJ2-3 TRBD1 TRBV29-1 CSVAGTGTDTQYF TGCAGCGTTGCAGGGACAGGGACAGATACGCAGTATTTT